The 9 T cell receptor beta chains below were found in one sample sequenced in a study of cytotoxic CD8 clonotypes in ibrutinib-treated CLL. Produced via immunoSEQ multiplex PCR; TCRdb's table is partial and in-frame only. The sample has about 130,000 clones, 84% seen once. The material sequenced was PBMCs, taken after 24 months of ibrutinib treatment. The receptors stem from a human donor with chronic lymphocytic leukemia.

This clone has more than one count but fewer than ten. This chain joins TRBV19 and TRBJ1-4; D call uncertain. CDR1 and CDR2 (germline): LNHDA, SQIVND (reference sequence). The V end was cut by 6 bases, the J end by 7 bases, with 12 bases between. The CDR3 has 13 residues. The CDR3 region is CASRAKEGEKLFF. CDR3 coding DNA: TGTGCCAGTAGGGCTAAGGAAGGTGAAAAACTGTTTTTT. Supplemented by reference TRBV19 and TRBJ1-4, the full variable domain reads DGGITQSPKYLFRKEGQNVTLSCEQNLNHDAMYWYRQDPGQGLRLIYYSQIVNDFQKGDIAEGYSVSREKKESFPLTVTSAQKNPTAFYLCASRAKEGEKLFFGSGTQLSVL.

This rearrangement joins TRBV10-3 to TRBJ2-7; D unresolved. Germline V lookup: CDR1 ENHRY, CDR2 SYGVKD. The V end lost 4 bases, the J end lost 2 bases, and 6 bases lay between the germline ends. The CDR3 runs 12 residues. This chain's CDR3 is CAISGGPYEQYF. The CDR3 DNA is TGTGCCATCAGTGGGGGTCCCTACGAGCAGTACTTC.

The V call is TRBV11-3, the J call TRBJ2-1; D could derive from TRBD1 or TRBD2 (6 bases each). Trimming removed 1 base from V and 6 bases from J, with 7 bases in between. Germline V gene sequence: CDR1 SGHNT, CDR2 YENEEA. There are 13 residues in the CDR3. CDR3 loop: CASSLGGANEQFF. CDR3 DNA sequence: TGTGCCAGCAGCTTAGGGGGGGCCAATGAGCAGTTCTTC.

The gene calls are TRBV15 and TRBJ2-3; TRBD1 aligns across 7 bases. V gave up 3 bases and J gave up 4 bases; unmatched junction bases: 4. The CDR3 sequence is 14 residues long. CDR1 is LNHNV and CDR2 is YYDKDF in the germline V gene (reference sequence). The CDR3 bases are TGTGCCACCAGCAGGAAGACAGGGCCAGATACGCAGTATTTT. The encoded protein is CATSRKTGPDTQYF. Using reference TRBV15 and TRBJ2-3 for the parts outside the CDR3, the full variable domain is DAMVIQNPRYQVTQFGKPVTLSCSQTLNHNVMYWYQQKSSQAPKLLFHYYDKDFNNEADTPDNFQSRRPNTSFCFLDIRSPGLGDTAMYLCATSRKTGPDTQYFGPGTRLTVL.

The gene calls are TRBV9 and TRBJ1-2; the D is unclear. The CDR3 runs 15 residues. The V end was cut by 4 bases, the J end by 2 bases, with 15 bases between. The germline gives CDR1 SGDLS, CDR2 YYNGEE. CDR3 protein: CASSPEGGPNYGYTF. The CDR3 bases are TGTGCCAGCAGCCCAGAGGGAGGGCCAAACTATGGCTACACCTTC.

This clone was seen only a few times. The chain recombines TRBV5-1 with TRBJ1-4; 7 positions agree with TRBD1. Looked up from germline, CDR1 is SGHRS and CDR2 is YFSETQ. This CDR3 spans 16 amino acids. V lost 1 base to trimming and J lost 5 bases; unmatched junction nucleotides: 8. This CDR3 reads CASSLLPGQTNEKLFF. The CDR3 coding sequence is TGCGCCAGCAGCTTGCTCCCGGGACAGACGAATGAAAAACTGTTTTTT.

The chain joins TRBV2 to TRBJ1-5; 10 bases match TRBD1. Germline assignment: CDR1 SNHLY and CDR2 FYNNEI. Losses at the gene ends were 5 bases for V and 0 bases for J; bases not matched to a gene: 7. The CDR3 is 17 amino acids. CDR3 sequence reads: CASSQGDRGYSNQPQHF. The DNA of the CDR3 is TGTGCCAGCAGTCAGGGGGACAGGGGCTATAGCAATCAGCCCCAGCATTTT. Complete variable domain (other parts from reference TRBV2 and TRBJ1-5): EPEVTQTPSHQVTQMGQEVILRCVPISNHLYFYWYRQILGQKVEFLVSFYNNEISEKSEIFDDQFSVERPDGSNFTLKIRSTKLEDSAMYFCASSQGDRGYSNQPQHFGDGTRLSIL.

V gene TRBV19 combines with J gene TRBJ1-1; tentatively, D is TRBD1 (6 bases). In germline, CDR1 is LNHDA, CDR2 SQIVND (reference sequence). Deletions cut 4 bases from V and 2 bases from J, with 11 bases between. The CDR3 contains 14 residues. CDR3 in amino acids: CASSTKGGNTEAFF. The CDR3, as DNA: TGTGCCAGTAGTACAAAAGGGGGAAACACTGAAGCTTTCTTT.

The chain has TRBV19 and TRBJ1-3; D is unclear. This CDR3 is 19 amino acids long. The V gene lost 3 bases and the J gene lost 0 bases, with 21 bases spanning the gap. CDR1 LNHDA and CDR2 SQIVND come from the germline V gene (reference sequence). The CDR3 here is CASSIQSSGDLNSGNTIYF. For the CDR3, the DNA is TGTGCCAGTAGTATTCAGAGTAGTGGCGACCTCAACTCTGGAAACACCATATATTTT.